The 26 T cell receptor beta chains presented below share a single source sample, sequenced in a study of regulatory T cells in long-lasting Graves disease. Sequencing libraries for TCR beta were prepared with iRepertoire HTBI primers and Arm-PCR of CDR3 regions. A single record per CDR3 protein comes from TCRdb applying MiXCR to the multiplex PCR reads. The sample lists more than 400,000 distinct CDR3 sequences, about 17% occurring once. Time point noted: newly diagnosed GD, antithyroid drugs for less than 3 months. Following extraction of RNA from PBMCs, that RNA was used to make the TCR library. This sample was also put to use in a study of T cells in Graves' hyperthyroidism and ophthalmopathy.

Source: peripheral blood mononuclear cells (PBMCs), taken at new diagnosis, from a patient treated with antithyroid drugs. These receptors were obtained from a young woman with Graves disease.

Ten or more counts support this clonotype. The CDR3 DNA reads TGTGCCAGCTCACAGGGGAATCAAGAGACCCAGTACTTC. Translation: CASSQGNQETQYF. The V and J genes are TRBV27 and TRBJ2-7; TRBD1 matches at 7 bases. Near its end, the DNA agrees better with TRBJ2-5, so the J call may be wrong. Per the germline V gene, CDR1 is MNHEY and CDR2 is SMNVEV (reference sequence). The CDR3 loop spans 13 amino acids.

This clonotype was observed many times. The rearrangement links TRBV28 to TRBJ1-2; no firm D call. V was cut by 9 bases and J by 0 bases, with 11 bases left in between. The CDR3 runs 13 residues. CDR1 and CDR2 from the germline V gene are MDHEN and SYDVKM. The CDR3 loop reads CASVRSSNYGYTF. The CDR3 DNA sequence: TGTGCCAGTGTACGCAGTTCTAACTATGGCTACACCTTC.

This clonotype was counted between two and nine times. V usage is TRBV19 and J usage is TRBJ2-2; D remains ambiguous. Looked up from germline, CDR1 is LNHDA and CDR2 is SQIVND (reference sequence). This CDR3 is built from 15 residues. V lost 1 base and J lost 6, with 12 bases in between. CDR3 amino acids: CASSIGLDNAGELFF. The CDR3 nucleotides read TGTGCCAGTAGTATAGGTCTAGACAACGCCGGGGAGCTGTTTTTT.

This clonotype was counted ten times or more. J is TRBJ1-1 and V is TRBV29-1; 9 bases align to TRBD1. Germline trimming cut 6 bases from V and 1 base from J; bases unmatched to any gene: 12. The germline V gene has CDR1 SQVTM and CDR2 ANQGSEA. The CDR3 loop spans 16 amino acids. The CDR3 DNA reads as TGCAGCGTGGACACCGCGACAGGGGGTCGGAACACTGAAGCTTTCTTT. Translating gives CSVDTATGGRNTEAFF.

This clonotype was seen a few times. This sequence joins TRBV14 and TRBJ2-7; unclear D gene. CDR3 size: 13 residues. V was cut by 1 base and J by 3 bases, with 7 bases left in between. Germline V CDR1 and CDR2: SGHDN, FVKESK. This CDR3 reads CASSQVVLYEQYF. As DNA, the CDR3 is TGTGCCAGCAGCCAAGTAGTACTCTACGAGCAGTACTTC.

The J gene is TRBJ2-7, the V gene TRBV7-9; TRBD2 might be the D (6 bases). The V and J ends lost 0 bases and 3 bases respectively, with 9 bases between them. Germline V gives CDR1 SEHNR, CDR2 FQNEAQ (reference sequence). The length of the CDR3 is 14 residues. The CDR3 sequence: CASSLAPSVYEQYF. As DNA, the CDR3 is TGTGCCAGCAGCTTAGCGCCTAGCGTCTACGAGCAGTACTTC.

This clonotype appeared many times. The chain carries TRBV10-1 and TRBJ2-2; possible D gene TRBD1, 5 bases. CDR3 length: 11 amino acids. CDR1 WNHNN and CDR2 SYGVQD come from the germline V gene (reference sequence). The germline V and J ends were trimmed by 8 bases and 8 bases, with 9 bases remaining between them. The CDR3 reads CASGQGGELFF. CDR3 sequence (DNA): TGCGCCAGCGGCCAGGGTGGGGAGCTGTTTTTT.

Concerning this clonotype: Its ends do not fully match the called genes, so a read error is possible. The genes are TRBV6-2 or TRBV6-3 and TRBJ1-4; TRBD1 might be the D (5 bases). CDR1 and CDR2 (germline): MNHEY, SVGEGT. The CDR3 extends over 16 amino acids. CDR3 bases: TGCGCCAGCAGTGAGTCGACGGGGGTAACGGGTGAAAAACTGTTTTTT. Residues: CASSESTGVTGEKLFF.

The chain carries TRBV5-5 and TRBJ2-1; the match to TRBD1 covers 9 bases. Germline values: CDR1 SGHKS, CDR2 YYEKEE (reference sequence). V was pared by 3 bases and J by 0 bases, with 1 base of the junction left unmatched. CDR3 size: 15 residues. CDR3 region: CASSWDRASYNEQFF. The CDR3 region has the DNA TGTGCCAGCAGCTGGGACAGGGCCTCCTACAATGAGCAGTTCTTC. The full variable domain, its missing parts supplied by reference TRBV5-5 and TRBJ2-1, is DAGVTQSPTHLIKTRGQQVTLRCSPISGHKSVSWYQQVLGQGPQFIFQYYEKEERGRGNFPDRFSARQFPNYSSELNVNALLLGDSALYLCASSWDRASYNEQFFGPGTRLTVL.

This clonotype appeared many times. The rearrangement joins TRBV19 to TRBJ2-1, with a possible D match to TRBD1 (5 bases). CDR3 size: 15 residues. Germline values: CDR1 LNHDA, CDR2 SQIVND (reference sequence). V was cut by 1 base and J by 6 bases, with 13 bases left in between. DNA of the CDR3: TGTGCCAGTAGTATAGTAGGGGATACCCTCAATGAGCAGTTCTTC. This sequence encodes CASSIVGDTLNEQFF.

Many counts were recorded for this clonotype. The chain combines TRBV11-1 with TRBJ2-7, with unresolved D. V lost 3 bases, J lost 2 bases, and 11 bases lay in between. This CDR3 is built from 14 residues. In germline, CDR1 is SGHAT, CDR2 FQDESV (reference sequence). The CDR3 sequence is CASSLALSPYEQYF. In DNA, the CDR3 is TGTGCCAGCAGCTTGGCGCTGTCGCCCTACGAGCAGTACTTC. Filled out from reference TRBV11-1 and TRBJ2-7, the complete variable domain reads EAEVAQSPRYKITEKSQAVAFWCDPISGHATLYWYRQILGQGPELLVQFQDESVVDDSQLPKDRFSAERLKGVDSTLKIQPAELGDSAMYLCASSLALSPYEQYFGPGTRLTVT.

This clonotype was seen repeatedly, ten times or more. V usage is TRBV5-1 and J usage is TRBJ2-1; the D gene is possibly TRBD2 (5 bases). The CDR3 consists of 15 residues. Germline assignment: CDR1 SGHRS and CDR2 YFSETQ. The V and J ends lost 1 base and 7 bases respectively, with 15 bases between them. CDR3 loop: CASSLYGNRGNEQFF. Here the CDR3 DNA reads TGCGCCAGCAGCTTGTATGGGAATCGAGGGAATGAGCAGTTCTTC.

This clonotype was counted ten times or more. This chain joins TRBV5-6 and TRBJ2-3, with 10 bases that match TRBD2. The V gene end was trimmed by 3 bases and the J gene end by 5 bases; junction bases not matched to a gene: 12. The V gene's germline CDR1 is SGHDT and CDR2 YYEEEE. The CDR3 spans 17 residues. This CDR3 is CASSSRGRAGGEDTQYF. CDR3 nucleotides: TGTGCCAGCAGCTCCCGGGGGCGAGCGGGAGGGGAAGATACGCAGTATTTT.

This clonotype occurred many times. The chain links TRBV2 to TRBJ2-3, with D perhaps TRBD1 (6 bases). Germline CDR1 and CDR2: SNHLY and FYNNEI. V lost 7 bases to trimming and J lost 2 bases, with 16 bases between them. This CDR3 comprises 15 residues. The CDR3 spells CASMSDRPYTDTQYF. The CDR3 DNA follows: TGTGCCAGCATGAGTGACAGGCCTTACACAGATACGCAGTATTTT.

This clonotype was recorded at least ten times. This rearrangement joins TRBV12-3 or TRBV12-4 to TRBJ1-1, with D perhaps TRBD1 (5 bases). CDR3 length equals 13 residues. Trimming took 0 bases from V and 9 from J, leaving 11 bases between them. The CDR3 here is CASSLAVTVKAFF. In nucleotides, the CDR3 is TGTGCCAGCAGTTTAGCCGTGACAGTAAAAGCTTTCTTT.

This clonotype was seen ten or more times. The gene calls are TRBV12-3 or TRBV12-4 and TRBJ2-1; 8 bases match TRBD2. V lost 5 bases, J lost 3 bases, and 9 bases stayed unmatched. The CDR3 is made up of 16 amino acids. The CDR3 DNA reads TGTGCCAGCAGTAACCGCGAGCGGGGGTACTACAATGAGCAGTTCTTC. It yields the protein CASSNRERGYYNEQFF.

This clonotype was observed many times. The genes are TRBV7-2 and TRBJ2-7; the match to TRBD2 covers 8 bases. Trimming at V came to 2 bases and at J to 5 bases, leaving 14 bases not matched to a gene. There are 17 residues in the CDR3. The germline gives CDR1 SGHTA, CDR2 FQGNSA. CDR3 nucleotides: TGTGCCAGCAGCTTATCCCCTAGCGGGTCAGGTATCGACGAGCAGTACTTC. Translating it yields CASSLSPSGSGIDEQYF. The full variable domain, its missing parts supplied by reference TRBV7-2 and TRBJ2-7, is GAGVSQSPSNKVTEKGKDVELRCDPISGHTALYWYRQSLGQGLEFLIYFQGNSAPDKSGLPSDRFSAERTGGSVSTLTIQRTQQEDSAVYLCASSLSPSGSGIDEQYFGPGTRLTVT.

V gene TRBV7-9 combines with J gene TRBJ2-1, with D possibly being TRBD1 or TRBD2 (5 bases each). Germline CDR1 reads SEHNR; CDR2 reads FQNEAQ (reference sequence). The CDR3 runs 16 residues. Trimming shortened V by 5 bases and J by 11 bases, and 25 bases separated the two germline ends. CDR3 nucleotide sequence: TGTGCCAGCAGCCCCACCGGGGCTGCCTATGTTAGGAAGCAGTTCTTC. Encoded protein: CASSPTGAAYVRKQFF.

At least ten counts were recorded for this clonotype. The CDR3: CATLAGGAYNEQFF. As DNA, the CDR3 is TGTGCCACCCTAGCGGGAGGGGCCTACAATGAGCAGTTCTTC. The chain has TRBV28 and TRBJ2-1; 12 nucleotides match TRBD2. The CDR3 loop spans 14 amino acids. Germline V gene sequence: CDR1 MDHEN, CDR2 SYDVKM. V shed 10 bases and J 2 bases; nucleotides not matched to a gene: 3.

At least ten counts were recorded for this clonotype. The genes are TRBV20-1 and TRBJ2-5; 14 nucleotides line up with TRBD2. The ends lost 3 bases at V and 1 base at J; junction bases unmatched: 16. Germline assignment: CDR1 DFQATT and CDR2 SNEGSKA (reference sequence). This CDR3 is built from 20 residues. The CDR3 sequence is CSARTSSGTSGSGAQETQYF. The CDR3 nucleotides read TGCAGTGCTAGGACCAGCTCCGGGACTAGCGGGAGTGGGGCCCAAGAGACCCAGTACTTC.

The gene calls are TRBV28 and TRBJ2-1; 7 positions agree with TRBD2. Germline values: CDR1 MDHEN, CDR2 SYDVKM. CDR3 length: 16 residues. Trimming cost V 6 bases and J 3 bases; bases outside gene matches: 11. This chain's CDR3 is CASSSLAAPNYNEQFF. In nucleotides, the CDR3 is TGTGCCAGCAGCTCCCTAGCGGCTCCCAACTACAATGAGCAGTTCTTC.

This clonotype was seen a handful of times. One end of the junction fails to match germline, which may point to a read error. The V and J genes are TRBV5-1 and TRBJ1-2; 7 bases are shared with TRBD1. The length of the CDR3 is 13 residues. CDR1 and CDR2 from the germline V gene are SGHRS and YFSETQ. The CDR3 DNA follows: TGCGCCAGCAGTCCGGACAGGAACTATGTCTACACCTTC. It encodes CASSPDRNYVYTF.

The table lists this clonotype with many counts. The chain is built from TRBV28 and TRBJ1-2; tentative D call: TRBD1 (6 bases). The CDR3 contains 13 residues. CDR1 MDHEN and CDR2 SYDVKM come from the germline V gene. Trimming pared 8 bases from V and 1 base from J, leaving 11 bases between. In nucleotides, the CDR3 is TGTGCCAGCTTGGACAGCTATAACTATGGCTACACCTTC. Translation gives CASLDSYNYGYTF.

This clonotype was recorded many times. V is TRBV29-1 and J is TRBJ2-1; D unresolved. Germline CDR1 reads SQVTM; CDR2 reads ANQGSEA. V shed 7 bases and J shed 3 bases, with 16 bases lying between them. The CDR3 sequence is 14 residues long. The CDR3 region is CSATGRARYNEQFF. Here the CDR3 DNA reads TGCAGCGCCACCGGTAGGGCGCGCTACAATGAGCAGTTCTTC.

The chain is built from TRBV7-6 and TRBJ2-2, with 10 bases that match TRBD2. Germline V gene lookup returns CDR1 SGHVS and CDR2 FNYEAQ. The CDR3 covers 16 residues. V was pared by 6 bases and J by 3 bases, with 7 bases of the junction left unmatched. The CDR3 DNA follows: TGTGCCAGCAGACTCTCTAGCGGGAGTCACACCGGGGAGCTGTTTTTT. Its protein product is CASRLSSGSHTGELFF.

The chain combines TRBV7-2 with TRBJ2-2, with TRBD2 as a possible D gene (7 bases). The CDR3 has 15 amino acids. The germline V gene has CDR1 SGHTA and CDR2 FQGNSA. V was clipped by 4 bases and J by 8 bases, with 17 bases between them. CDR3 residues: CASSSTSGGAGELFF. The DNA of the CDR3 is TGTGCCAGCAGCTCCACCTCGGGGGGCGCAGGGGAGCTGTTTTTT. Together with reference TRBV7-2 and TRBJ2-2, the CDR3 gives the full variable domain: GAGVSQSPSNKVTEKGKDVELRCDPISGHTALYWYRQSLGQGLEFLIYFQGNSAPDKSGLPSDRFSAERTGGSVSTLTIQRTQQEDSAVYLCASSSTSGGAGELFFGEGSRLTVL.